These 6 T cell receptor beta chains came from one sample sequenced in a study of post-analysis software for immune sequencing data. Built from TCR beta cDNA, the libraries had unique molecular identifiers in them. TCRdb processed the PCR reads anew with MiXCR; each CDR3 protein has one entry. The sample has roughly 160,000 distinct CDR3 sequences; 36% are singletons. The specimen comprised blood, sampled after autologous hematopoietic stem cell transplantation. The receptors derive from a girl aged 10-17 years with multiple sclerosis.

The chain recombines TRBV5-1 with TRBJ1-2; a weak D match, TRBD1 (5 bases). Germline V gene sequence: CDR1 SGHRS, CDR2 YFSETQ. Deletions cut 3 bases from V and 13 bases from J, with 16 bases between. CDR3 size: 12 residues. CDR3 loop: CASSSPGLRRTF. The CDR3 DNA sequence: TGCGCCAGCAGCTCACCGGGACTGCGCCGCACCTTC.

The rearrangement uses TRBV24-1 and TRBJ2-5; 14 bases are shared with TRBD2. The germline V gene encodes CDR1 KGHDR and CDR2 SFDVKD. The CDR3 is made up of 17 amino acids. V was pared by 6 bases and J by 11 bases, with 16 bases of the junction left unmatched. This chain's CDR3 is CATSPPGLAGVVSEQYF. CDR3 nucleotide sequence: TGTGCCACCAGTCCCCCGGGACTAGCGGGAGTAGTCAGTGAGCAGTACTTC.

V is TRBV20-1 and J is TRBJ2-7, with D hard to call. The V end lost 2 bases, the J end lost 1 base, and 12 bases lay between the germline ends. The CDR3 contains 14 residues. Germline V gene lookup returns CDR1 DFQATT and CDR2 SNEGSKA (reference sequence). The CDR3 sequence is CSARTDKSSYEQYF. Here the CDR3 DNA reads TGCAGTGCTAGAACCGACAAGTCGTCCTACGAGCAGTACTTC.

In this sample, this clonotype turned up many times. V gene TRBV29-1 combines with J gene TRBJ2-5; no reliable D call. V was trimmed by 4 bases and J by 5 bases, leaving 8 bases between them. Germline lookup yields CDR1 SQVTM and CDR2 ANQGSEA. The CDR3 contains 11 residues. CDR3 DNA sequence: TGCAGCGTTGCTCTAGTTGAGACCCAGTACTTC. Translation gives CSVALVETQYF.

The genes are TRBV5-1 and TRBJ2-7; TRBD2 agrees at 11 bases. V dropped 4 bases and J dropped 0; count of bases not matched to a gene: 9. Germline CDR1 is SGHRS and CDR2 is YFSETQ. This CDR3 is built from 17 residues. This CDR3 is CASSPAMTSGDSYEQYF. In nucleotides, the CDR3 is TGCGCCAGCAGCCCCGCTATGACTAGCGGGGACTCCTACGAGCAGTACTTC.

A remark on this clonotype: The junction does not match germline at one end; this may be a read error. V gene TRBV11-2 combines with J gene TRBJ2-1; D remains ambiguous. The CDR3 has 13 amino acids. Per the germline V gene, CDR1 is SGHAT and CDR2 is FQNNGV. CDR3: CACSLGPGNEQFF. The DNA of the CDR3 is TGTGCCTGCAGCTTAGGTCCCGGGAATGAGCAGTTCTTC.